Listed below are T cell receptor beta chains from one sample, sequenced in a study of T cells after yellow fever vaccination. TCRdb reprocessed the 5' RACE reads with MiXCR, giving one entry per CDR3 protein. The sample gives around 250,000 distinct CDR3 sequences, about 7% of which show up once; approximately 0.87% is in the top ten. Material: CD4+ T cells sorted from PBMCs, obtained 15 days after the yellow fever booster vaccination. The receptors derive from a man between 25 and 39 years old who received the YFV17D yellow fever vaccine. The CDR3 runs from the conserved cysteine through the conserved F or W. D genes are given only for firm matches. For some rows the clone size is stated as once, few or many, or as a class when expanded; others skip it.

d_gene,j_gene,abundance,v_gene,CDR3aa,CDR3nt
TRBD2,TRBJ2-5,few,TRBV7-6,CASSPRRTSGRETQYF,TGTGCCAGCAGCCCCCGGCGGACTAGCGGGAGAGAGACCCAGTACTTC
TRBD2,TRBJ2-3,.,TRBV9,CASSANPGTSYYTDTQYF,TGTGCCAGCAGCGCAAATCCAGGGACTAGCTACTACACAGATACGCAGTATTTT
TRBD2,TRBJ2-1,few,TRBV7-7,CASSLALAADNEQFF,TGTGCTAGCAGCTTAGCCCTAGCGGCTGACAATGAGCAGTTCTTC
.,TRBJ1-1,few,TRBV12-3/TRBV12-4,CASSSYLNTEAFF,TGTGCCAGCAGTTCATATTTGAACACTGAAGCTTTCTTT
.,TRBJ2-3,many,TRBV29-1,CSVEADTDTQYF,TGCAGCGTTGAAGCAGACACAGATACGCAGTATTTT
TRBD2,TRBJ2-4,.,TRBV2,CASSIGLENIQYF,TGTGCCAGCTCCATCGGACTAGAGAACATTCAGTACTTC
.,TRBJ1-1,.,TRBV20-1,CSAGLMNTEAFF,TGCAGTGCGGGCCTAATGAACACTGAAGCTTTCTTT
.,TRBJ2-3,few,TRBV18,CASSQSDTQYF,TGTGCCAGCTCACAGTCAGATACGCAGTATTTT
.,TRBJ2-1,few,TRBV7-8,CASSLIERVGEQFF,TGTGCCAGCAGCTTAATCGAGCGGGTTGGAGAGCAGTTCTTC
.,TRBJ2-7,.,TRBV15,CATSIPGYEQYF,TGTGCCACCAGCATACCAGGGTACGAGCAGTACTTC
.,TRBJ2-5,many,TRBV20-1,CSAGTLQETQYF,TGCAGTGCAGGGACTTTACAAGAGACCCAGTACTTC
.,TRBJ2-7,many,TRBV12-3/TRBV12-4,CASSRGTTYEQYF,TGTGCCAGCAGTCGCGGGACCACCTACGAGCAGTACTTC
TRBD2,TRBJ2-2,.,TRBV12-3/TRBV12-4,CASSSPYGGRYGELFF,TGTGCCAGCAGCTCCCCCTACGGGGGGAGGTACGGGGAGCTGTTTTTT
.,TRBJ2-1,many,TRBV4-3,CASSQATALYNEQFF,TGCGCCAGCAGCCAGGCGACAGCGCTGTACAATGAGCAGTTCTTC
TRBD1,TRBJ1-1,many,TRBV6-2/TRBV6-3,CASSYGDSTEAFF,TGTGCCAGCAGTTACGGGGACAGTACTGAAGCTTTCTTT
.,TRBJ1-2,few,TRBV6-5,CASSNLRTNYGYTF,TGTGCCAGCAGTAACTTGCGGACTAACTATGGCTACACCTTC
.,TRBJ2-7,many,TRBV15,CATSRDRGYEQYF,TGTGCCACCAGCAGAGACAGGGGCTACGAGCAGTACTTC
.,TRBJ2-1,few,TRBV7-1,CASSSNGGGFGEQFF,TGTGCCAGCAGCTCAAACGGTGGGGGGTTTGGTGAGCAGTTCTTC
TRBD1,TRBJ1-5,many,TRBV7-9,CASSSIQGGSQPQHF,TGTGCCAGCAGCAGCATTCAGGGGGGTAGTCAGCCCCAGCATTTT
.,TRBJ2-7,many,TRBV7-2,CASSASGYEQYF,TGTGCCAGCAGCGCCAGCGGTTACGAGCAGTACTTC
TRBD2,TRBJ2-3,many,TRBV9,CASSSGGTSGTDTQYF,TGTGCCAGCAGCTCAGGGGGGACTAGCGGCACAGATACGCAGTATTTT
.,TRBJ1-1,few,TRBV30,CAWSHSDRSNTEAFF,TGTGCCTGGAGTCACAGCGACAGGAGCAACACTGAAGCTTTCTTT
TRBD1,TRBJ1-3,few,TRBV20-1,CSARDATGAGNTIYF,TGCAGTGCTAGAGATGCGACAGGGGCTGGAAACACCATATATTTT
TRBD2,TRBJ2-3,many,TRBV9,CASSDPPGGIRADTQYF,TGTGCCAGCAGCGACCCCCCGGGGGGGATAAGGGCAGATACGCAGTATTTT
.,TRBJ1-1,many,TRBV29-1,CSVQDGGGNTEAFF,TGCAGCGTCCAAGATGGGGGAGGAAACACTGAAGCTTTCTTT
.,TRBJ1-3,few,TRBV20-1,CSAWNGRGNTIYF,TGCAGTGCGTGGAATGGCAGGGGAAACACCATATATTTT
.,TRBJ1-4,few,TRBV23-1,CASPRRRCNEKLFF,TGCGCCAGCCCGAGGAGGCGGTGTAATGAAAAACTGTTTTTT
TRBD2,TRBJ2-1,.,TRBV20-1,CSVTRGTSGVNEQFF,TGCAGTGTCACCCGCGGGACTAGCGGGGTTAATGAGCAGTTCTTC
.,TRBJ2-7,many,TRBV20-1,CSARSPGIMSSYEQYF,TGCAGTGCTAGAAGCCCCGGGATAATGAGCTCCTACGAGCAGTACTTC
.,TRBJ1-3,.,TRBV9,CASSVEGGHSGIGNTIYF,TGTGCCAGCAGCGTAGAAGGGGGACATTCGGGGATAGGGAACACCATATATTTT
.,TRBJ1-1,few,TRBV29-1,CSVVGAGHTEAFF,TGCAGCGTTGTAGGGGCAGGACACACTGAAGCTTTCTTT
TRBD1,TRBJ2-1,few,TRBV24-1,CATGSQGLVTGGGNEQFF,TGTGCCACCGGAAGCCAGGGCCTAGTGACAGGGGGCGGGAATGAGCAGTTCTTC
TRBD1,TRBJ1-1,.,TRBV5-4,CASSFGQGFDTEAFF,TGTGCCAGCAGCTTCGGACAGGGTTTTGACACTGAAGCTTTCTTT
TRBD2,TRBJ2-1,many,TRBV5-1,CASSLRAAGGGEQFF,TGCGCCAGCAGCTTGAGGGCAGCGGGAGGTGGGGAGCAGTTCTTC
.,TRBJ2-7,.,TRBV12-3/TRBV12-4,CASSPNRVGEQYF,TGTGCCAGCAGTCCTAACAGGGTCGGCGAGCAGTACTTC
.,TRBJ1-5,many,TRBV20-1,CSASNSLNHQPQHF,TGCAGTGCTAGTAACAGCCTAAACCATCAGCCCCAGCATTTT
.,TRBJ2-7,many,TRBV12-3/TRBV12-4,CASSLGETSFYEQYF,TGTGCCAGCAGTTTAGGGGAGACTAGTTTTTACGAGCAGTACTTC
TRBD1,TRBJ2-7,many,TRBV18,CASSPTGSTYEQYF,TGTGCCAGCTCCCCGACAGGGTCTACCTACGAGCAGTACTTC
.,TRBJ1-2,many,TRBV20-1,CSARAADLKANYGYTF,TGCAGTGCTAGAGCAGCAGACCTGAAGGCTAACTATGGCTACACCTTC
TRBD1,TRBJ1-5,few,TRBV5-6,CASSFGQGVRQPQHF,TGTGCCAGCAGCTTCGGACAGGGGGTACGCCAGCCCCAGCATTTT
.,TRBJ2-3,.,TRBV10-1,CASGGPLPGRYF,TGCGCCAGCGGGGGACCACTACCGGGGCGGTATTTT
.,TRBJ1-4,many,TRBV2,CASSELGSTNEKLFF,TGTGCCAGCAGTGAACTGGGATCTACTAATGAAAAACTGTTTTTT
.,TRBJ2-1,few,TRBV5-6,CASSLGTSEEQFF,TGTGCCAGCAGCTTAGGGACCTCGGAAGAGCAGTTCTTC
TRBD1,TRBJ2-5,many,TRBV4-2,CASSRDRRETQYF,TGTGCCAGCAGTCGGGACAGGCGAGAGACCCAGTACTTC
TRBD2,TRBJ2-2,few,TRBV30,CAWSVLAGGRNTGELFF,TGTGCCTGGAGTGTACTAGCGGGAGGGCGGAACACCGGGGAGCTGTTTTTT
.,TRBJ2-1,many,TRBV14,CASSRRANLPADEQFF,TGTGCCAGCAGCCGCCGGGCCAACCTACCCGCTGATGAGCAGTTCTTC
TRBD2,TRBJ2-1,many,TRBV29-1,CSVGLANEQFF,TGCAGCGTTGGACTAGCCAATGAGCAGTTCTTC
.,TRBJ2-5,many,TRBV7-2,CASSPQVGMAQYF,TGTGCCAGCAGTCCCCAGGTGGGGATGGCCCAGTACTTC
.,TRBJ2-3,many,TRBV5-1,CASSLVAGSTDTQYF,TGCGCCAGCAGCTTGGTCGCAGGGAGCACAGATACGCAGTATTTT
TRBD2,TRBJ2-1,.,TRBV10-3,CAISESSGRAGEQFF,TGTGCCATCAGTGAGTCTAGCGGGAGGGCCGGAGAGCAGTTCTTC
.,TRBJ2-3,few,TRBV12-3/TRBV12-4,CASSLGQVAQYF,TGTGCCAGCAGTTTAGGTCAGGTGGCGCAGTATTTT
.,TRBJ2-1,many,TRBV2,CASSERDQKGIF,TGTGCCAGCAGTGAGAGAGACCAAAAAGGGATCTTC
TRBD1,TRBJ1-1,.,TRBV30,CACRDRGNTEAFF,TGTGCCTGCCGGGACAGGGGGAACACTGAAGCTTTCTTT
.,TRBJ2-3,.,TRBV27,CASSRGWRWTDTQYF,TGTGCCAGCAGTCGGGGGTGGAGGTGGACAGATACGCAGTATTTT
.,TRBJ2-7,many,TRBV27,CASSSDSFYSYEQYF,TGTGCCAGCAGTTCGGACAGCTTTTACTCCTACGAGCAGTACTTC
TRBD1,TRBJ2-1,few,TRBV7-9,CASCPGQPSYNEQFF,TGTGCCAGTTGCCCGGGACAGCCCTCCTACAATGAGCAGTTCTTC
TRBD1,TRBJ1-4,.,TRBV5-6,CASSSTGEGEKLFF,TGTGCCAGCAGTTCGACAGGGGAGGGGGAAAAACTGTTTTTT
.,TRBJ1-4,.,TRBV5-6,CASSAGGLNEKLFF,TGTGCCAGCAGCGCGGGCGGCCTTAATGAAAAACTGTTTTTT